This T cell receptor (beta chain) was sequenced in a study of T cell repertoires in cytomegalovirus infection (dated by TCRdb to between 2019 and 2020). About the study as a whole: The peptide stimulations were aimed at well-studied HLA-B-restricted epitopes as well as recently identified HLA-C-restricted CMV epitopes, whose presentation resists viral immunomodulation. Because public TCR beta signatures pointed to carriage of CMV infection together with the matching HLA type, the HLA type of each donor mattered for the analysis.

In regard to this clonotype: Its antigen has not been determined. No clone much larger than this one lies a single base away; base qualities are absent.

Sequencing instrument: Illumina HiSeq 1500. Using fastp trimming at Q25 and MiXCR clonotype assembly, TCRdb reanalyzed the public sequencing data and kept in-frame beta chains. Rows matching on CDR3 protein sequence are summarized as one entry with the most common DNA and genes. The sample table lists roughly 920,000 distinct CDR3 sequences, roughly 31% of them with a count of one. Of the sample, roughly an eighth falls within the top ten clones. Interpreted using the paper, the treatment or condition label stands for: in vitro stimulation with specific CMV peptide epitopes to enrich CMV-specific T cells. The investigation overall reported the following: Carriers of CMV infection plus the relevant HLA type were discriminated by the cumulative frequency of public TCR beta family members in the study cohort and in an independent approximately 350-donor cohort. The ex vivo response was dominated by HLA-C-restricted CMV-specific TCR beta clonotypes, which also provided the single most frequent clonotype in two of eight donors.

Reading the germline V gene (reference sequence) gives CDR1 SEHNR and CDR2 FQNEAQ. From the cysteine through the phenylalanine, the CDR3 covers 12 amino acids. Of all the DNA, just the CDR3 is kept, 36 bases in frame from base 1. A distance of 18 bases separates the germline ends of V and J, which lose 11 bases and 8 bases respectively. The source was cultured CD8+ T cells from PBMCs, collected from culture after CMV antigen stimulation. The rearranged chain carries TRBV7-9 and TRBJ1-2; too little of a D gene remains to name it. This TCR was sampled from a human donor in good health (CMV status not recorded). Some clones in this sample may be carry-over from other donors' samples. CDR3 sequence: CAPRRLTGGYTF. The base sequence is TGTGCCCCCCGACGGTTAACGGGGGGCTACACCTTC.